This TCR beta chain was sequenced for a study of blood T cell repertoires in COVID-19. TCRdb's table, derived via immunoSEQ multiplex PCR, lists solely in-frame clones and lacks some. Among 150,000 to 200,000 clones, roughly four fifths were seen once, and the ten largest hold roughly 10%. Trimming cost V 7 bases and J 7 bases; bases outside gene matches: 9. CDR3 length: 13 residues. The specimen sequenced was peripheral blood. The source of this sequence is a human donor in a cohort sampled during active COVID-19. The genes are TRBV12-3 or TRBV12-4 and TRBJ2-5; 7 bases match TRBD1. The CDR3 is CASTTRGLGTQYF. The CDR3 nucleotides are TGTGCCAGCACCACGAGGGGGCTGGGGACCCAGTACTTC.